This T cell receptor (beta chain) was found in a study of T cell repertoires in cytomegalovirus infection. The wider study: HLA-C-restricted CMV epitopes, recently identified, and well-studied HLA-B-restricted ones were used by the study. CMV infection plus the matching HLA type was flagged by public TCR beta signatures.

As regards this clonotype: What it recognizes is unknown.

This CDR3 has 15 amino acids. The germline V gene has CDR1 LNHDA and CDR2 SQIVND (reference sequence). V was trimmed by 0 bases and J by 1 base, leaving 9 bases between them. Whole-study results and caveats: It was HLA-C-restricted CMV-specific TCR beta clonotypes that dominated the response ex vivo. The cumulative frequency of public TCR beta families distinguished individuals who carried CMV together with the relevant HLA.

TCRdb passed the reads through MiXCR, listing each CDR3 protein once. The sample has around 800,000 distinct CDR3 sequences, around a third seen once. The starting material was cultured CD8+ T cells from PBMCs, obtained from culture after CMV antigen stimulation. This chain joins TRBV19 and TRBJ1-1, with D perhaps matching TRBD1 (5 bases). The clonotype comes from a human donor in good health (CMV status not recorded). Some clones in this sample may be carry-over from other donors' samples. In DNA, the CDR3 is TGTGCCAGTAGTATAGAACAGGATGGGAACACTGAAGCTTTCTTT. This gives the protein CASSIEQDGNTEAFF.